Listed below are T cell receptor beta chains from one sample, sequenced in a study of blood T cell repertoires in COVID-19. The table came from immunoSEQ multiplex PCR; TCRdb's copy has only in-frame clones and leaves some out. The sample consists of over 200,000 clones, around nine tenths of them appearing once. Sequenced material: PBMCs or T cells enriched from blood (not recorded which). The receptor set was obtained from a woman aged 30 to 39 who had been exposed to COVID-19. The CDR3 runs from the conserved cysteine through the conserved F or W. The D gene is left open where the match is weak. Size tells how often a clone was seen (once, few, many) or the class of an expanded clone, and some rows leave it out.

abundance | j_gene | v_gene | len | d_gene | CDR3aa | CDR3nt
- | TRBJ2-2 | TRBV23-1 | 14 | - | CASMRTRVTGELFF | TGCGCCAGCATGAGGACCAGGGTGACCGGGGAGCTGTTTTTT
- | TRBJ2-1 | TRBV2 | 18 | - | CASSESVARPGPYNEQFF | TGTGCCAGCAGTGAAAGCGTCGCGAGGCCCGGCCCTTACAATGAGCAGTTCTTC
- | TRBJ2-1 | TRBV30 | 15 | TRBD1 | CAWNEGQPYKNEQFF | TGTGCCTGGAATGAGGGACAGCCCTACAAGAATGAGCAGTTCTTC
- | TRBJ1-2 | TRBV4-1 | 15 | - | CASSQESGTAYGYTF | TGCGCCAGCAGCCAAGAGAGCGGGACGGCCTATGGCTACACCTTC
- | TRBJ2-5 | TRBV28 | 16 | TRBD1 | CATTGQLKAYQETQYF | TGTGCCACCACGGGACAGTTAAAAGCGTACCAAGAGACCCAGTACTTC
- | TRBJ2-2 | TRBV7-3 | 20 | - | CASSLVTGSNRLMNTGELFF | TGTGCCAGCAGCTTAGTAACGGGATCCAACCGTCTAATGAACACCGGGGAGCTGTTTTTT
- | TRBJ2-7 | TRBV18 | 16 | - | CASSPGIRLGFYEQYF | TGTGCCAGCTCACCGGGCATTCGTCTGGGTTTCTACGAGCAGTACTTC
- | TRBJ2-7 | TRBV12-5 | 16 | TRBD1 | CASGLTAGTGSGEQYF | TGTGCTAGTGGTCTCACCGCCGGGACAGGGTCGGGCGAGCAGTACTTC
- | TRBJ1-1 | TRBV3-1/TRBV3-2 | 17 | - | CASSQTKGPGGNTEAFF | TGTGCCAGCAGCCAAACGAAAGGGCCGGGGGGGAACACTGAAGCTTTCTTT
- | TRBJ2-5 | TRBV5-4 | 11 | - | CASSFGETQYF | TGTGCCAGCAGCTTCGGGGAGACCCAGTACTTC
- | TRBJ2-1 | TRBV7-9 | 15 | TRBD2 | CASSSLAGVGYEQFF | TGTGCCAGCAGCTCTCTAGCGGGAGTAGGGTATGAGCAGTTCTTC
- | TRBJ2-1 | TRBV19 | 16 | TRBD2 | CASSIPGLAGRNEQFF | TGTGCCAGTAGTATACCCGGACTAGCGGGAAGGAATGAGCAGTTCTTC
- | TRBJ1-2 | TRBV20-1 | 11 | - | CSASNLGGYTF | TGCAGTGCTAGTAACCTCGGGGGCTACACCTTC
- | TRBJ1-4 | TRBV2 | 16 | TRBD1 | CASSGRQGLTNEKLFF | TGTGCCAGCAGTGGACGACAGGGTTTAACTAATGAAAAACTGTTTTTT
- | TRBJ2-1 | TRBV4-1 | 16 | TRBD2 | CASSHPSGRSRNEQFF | TGCGCCAGCAGCCATCCTAGCGGGAGGTCTCGCAATGAGCAGTTCTTC
- | TRBJ2-1 | TRBV3-1/TRBV3-2 | 16 | TRBD2 | CASSQVLAGPNNEQFF | TGTGCCAGCAGCCAAGTTCTAGCGGGACCCAACAATGAGCAGTTCTTC
- | TRBJ1-6 | TRBV19 | 14 | - | CASSIRGANSPLHF | TGTGCCAGTAGTATCCGGGGGGCAAATTCACCCCTCCACTTT
- | TRBJ2-7 | TRBV28 | 14 | TRBD2 | CASVLAGSKYEQYF | TGTGCCAGTGTACTAGCGGGAAGTAAATACGAGCAGTACTTC
- | TRBJ1-6 | TRBV7-2 | 14 | - | CASSLSAGSSPLHF | TGTGCCAGCAGCTTAAGCGCTGGAAGTTCACCCCTCCACTTT
- | TRBJ2-5 | TRBV30 | 11 | - | CAWSVRETQYF | TGTGCCTGGAGTGTGAGGGAGACCCAGTACTTC
once | TRBJ2-1 | TRBV27 | 17 | TRBD1 | CASRAGTGVRQGNEQFF | TGTGCCAGCAGGGCGGGGACAGGGGTGAGGCAAGGGAATGAGCAGTTCTTC
once | TRBJ1-5 | TRBV19 | 14 | TRBD1 | CASSLWTGDQPQHF | TGTGCCAGTAGTCTCTGGACAGGGGATCAGCCCCAGCATTTT
once | TRBJ1-5 | TRBV28 | 15 | TRBD1 | CASRTQGDRNQPQHF | TGTGCCAGCAGAACACAGGGGGATCGCAATCAGCCCCAGCATTTT
- | TRBJ1-4 | TRBV5-4 | 15 | TRBD1 | CASSLLGQGDEKLFF | TGTGCCAGCAGCTTGTTAGGACAGGGAGATGAAAAACTGTTTTTT
- | TRBJ2-1 | TRBV5-1 | 16 | - | CASSRLQGTSYNEQFF | TGCGCCAGCAGCCGCCTTCAGGGGACCTCCTACAATGAGCAGTTCTTC